Listed below are T cell receptor beta chains from one sample, sequenced in a study of blood T cell repertoires in COVID-19. TCRdb's table, derived via immunoSEQ multiplex PCR, lists solely in-frame clones and lacks some. In the table there are 200,000 to 250,000 clones, about 86% of which are singletons. The sample taken for sequencing was PBMCs or T cells enriched from blood (not recorded which). Receptor source: a woman aged 45-59 years in a cohort exposed to, infected with or recovered from COVID-19 (not recorded which). Each CDR3 is given with its conserved first and last residue. A D gene is named only where the DNA matches it firmly. Size tells how often a clone was seen (once, few, many) or the class of an expanded clone, and some rows leave it out.

>NA|TRBJ1-1|TRBV27|NA
CASSVSGGANTEAFF
TGTGCCAGCAGTGTCTCGGGAGGGGCGAACACTGAAGCTTTCTTT
>NA|TRBJ2-5|TRBV4-1|TRBD2
CASSRGLAGVQLKTQYF
TGCGCCAGCAGCCGGGGACTAGCGGGGGTTCAATTGAAGACCCAGTACTTC
>NA|TRBJ2-3|TRBV7-3|NA
CASSPEGGTQYF
TGTGCCAGCAGCCCTGAAGGGGGTACGCAGTATTTT
>NA|TRBJ2-4|TRBV9|NA
CASSDGTTSDIQYF
TGTGCCAGCAGTGATGGGACAACCTCGGACATTCAGTACTTC
>NA|TRBJ2-3|TRBV5-4|TRBD2
CASSYSGGGTDTQYF
TGTGCCAGCAGCTATAGCGGGGGGGGCACAGATACGCAGTATTTT
>NA|TRBJ2-7|TRBV7-2|TRBD1
CASSFQTGGYEQYF
TGTGCCAGCAGCTTCCAGACAGGGGGCTACGAGCAGTACTTC
>NA|TRBJ2-7|TRBV7-2|TRBD2
CASSLAWGGRVYEQYF
TGTGCCAGCAGCTTAGCATGGGGGGGACGGGTCTACGAGCAGTACTTC
>NA|TRBJ1-2|TRBV30|NA
CAWTRGGYGYTF
TGTGCCTGGACTAGGGGAGGGTATGGCTACACCTTC
>NA|TRBJ1-1|TRBV12-5|NA
CASGRNSYNTEAFF
TGTGCTAGTGGCAGAAACAGCTACAACACTGAAGCTTTCTTT
>NA|TRBJ1-1|TRBV5-8|NA
CASSLVLGGSTEAFF
TGTGCCAGCAGCTTGGTCTTGGGAGGGAGCACTGAAGCTTTCTTT
>NA|TRBJ2-3|TRBV5-1|TRBD2
CASSLWTGGGDTQYF
TGCGCCAGCAGCTTGTGGACGGGGGGAGGAGATACGCAGTATTTT
>NA|TRBJ1-2|TRBV28|NA
CASSRQNYGYTF
TGTGCCAGCAGTCGACAGAACTATGGCTACACCTTC
>NA|TRBJ2-5|TRBV19|NA
CASSTQGSWETQYF
TGTGCCAGTAGTACCCAGGGGTCTTGGGAGACCCAGTACTTC
>few|TRBJ1-2|TRBV6-2/TRBV6-3|NA
CASSPNLRQAGYGYTF
TGTGCCAGCAGTCCGAACTTACGACAGGCGGGCTATGGCTACACCTTC
>NA|TRBJ1-5|TRBV11-2|NA
CASSFSGVDQPQHF
TGTGCCAGCAGCTTTTCAGGGGTAGATCAGCCCCAGCATTTT
>NA|TRBJ1-4|TRBV7-2|TRBD1
CASSQTGWNEKLFF
TGTGCCAGCAGCCAGACAGGGTGGAATGAAAAACTGTTTTTT
>NA|TRBJ1-3|TRBV28|NA
CASSQGSGNTIYF
TGTGCCAGCAGTCAGGGGTCTGGAAACACCATATATTTT
>NA|TRBJ1-2|TRBV4-3|TRBD1
CASSPDRVPYGYTF
TGCGCCAGCAGCCCGGACAGGGTTCCCTATGGCTACACCTTC
>NA|TRBJ1-5|TRBV9|TRBD1
CASSTGQGGQPQHF
TGTGCCAGCAGTACCGGACAGGGGGGCCAGCCCCAGCATTTT
>NA|TRBJ2-1|TRBV6-2/TRBV6-3|TRBD1
CASSLQITGVDEQFF
TGTGCCAGCAGTTTACAGATCACAGGGGTCGATGAGCAGTTCTTC
>NA|TRBJ1-6|TRBV27|NA
CASSLGVGSPLHF
TGTGCCAGCAGTTTAGGTGTCGGTTCACCCCTCCACTTT
>NA|TRBJ2-7|TRBV6-2/TRBV6-3|TRBD1
CASSLAPVGTGGLLLYF
TGTGCCAGCAGTTTGGCCCCGGTTGGAACAGGGGGCCTACTCCTGTACTTC
>NA|TRBJ1-3|TRBV29-1|NA
CSADSSGNTIYF
TGCAGCGCGGACAGCTCTGGAAACACCATATATTTT
>NA|TRBJ1-5|TRBV2|NA
CASSTDINQPQHF
TGTGCCAGCAGTACAGACATCAATCAGCCCCAGCATTTT
>NA|TRBJ2-1|TRBV4-2|TRBD2
CASSQDGDSGGAYNEQFF
TGTGCCAGCAGCCAAGATGGGGATAGCGGGGGGGCCTACAATGAGCAGTTCTTC
>NA|TRBJ2-3|TRBV12-5|NA
CASGPSMTSTDTQYF
TGTGCTAGTGGTCCCTCGATGACTAGCACAGATACGCAGTATTTT
>once|TRBJ1-2|TRBV5-5|NA
CASSSYRDYGYTF
TGTGCCAGCAGCTCGTACAGGGACTATGGCTACACCTTC
>NA|TRBJ1-4|TRBV5-1|NA
CASSDAQANEKLFF
TGCGCCAGCAGCGACGCTCAGGCTAATGAAAAACTGTTTTTT
>once|TRBJ1-1|TRBV21-1|NA
CASSTTPGQESRNTEAFF
TGTGCCAGCAGCACAACTCCGGGACAGGAGTCTCGAAACACTGAAGCTTTCTTT
>once|TRBJ1-4|TRBV2|NA
CASGATNNEKLFF
TGTGCCAGCGGCGCCACTAATAATGAAAAACTGTTTTTT
>NA|TRBJ2-2|TRBV28|TRBD1
CASRPIDRVLNTGELFF
TGTGCCAGCAGGCCTATCGACAGGGTTCTGAACACCGGGGAGCTGTTTTTT
>NA|TRBJ1-5|TRBV6-5|TRBD1
CATKDRVQPQHF
TGTGCCACCAAAGACAGGGTTCAGCCCCAGCATTTT
>once|TRBJ2-7|TRBV18|NA
CASSPLQREQYF
TGTGCCAGCTCACCGCTCCAGCGTGAGCAGTACTTC
>NA|TRBJ1-2|TRBV27|TRBD1
CASSLSERPGGKGLVYGYTF
TGTGCCAGCAGTTTATCCGAGCGCCCAGGGGGGAAGGGGCTAGTCTATGGCTACACCTTC
>NA|TRBJ1-2|TRBV5-6|TRBD1
CASSFSGQGYYGYTF
TGTGCCAGCAGCTTCTCGGGACAGGGGTACTATGGCTACACCTTC
>NA|TRBJ2-2|TRBV3-1/TRBV3-2|NA
CASSQVGGPTGELFF
TGTGCCAGCAGCCAAGTGGGGGGGCCCACCGGGGAGCTGTTTTTT
>NA|TRBJ2-1|TRBV11-2|NA
CASSSLGVFTGFF
TGTGCCAGCAGCTCCCTCGGGGTGTTTACCGGGTTCTTC
>NA|TRBJ2-1|TRBV19|TRBD2
CASSKPRLAGGNEQFF
TGTGCCAGTAGTAAGCCGCGACTAGCGGGGGGGAATGAGCAGTTCTTC
>NA|TRBJ2-1|TRBV30|NA
CAWKWGGANYNEQFF
TGTGCCTGGAAATGGGGCGGGGCGAACTACAATGAGCAGTTCTTC
>few|TRBJ2-7|TRBV10-3|TRBD1
CAISEAKGTATYEQYF
TGTGCCATCAGTGAAGCTAAGGGGACAGCAACCTACGAGCAGTACTTC
>NA|TRBJ1-4|TRBV4-3|NA
CASSPRGTDNEKLFF
TGCGCCAGCAGCCCTCGGGGTACGGATAATGAAAAACTGTTTTTT
>NA|TRBJ1-2|TRBV27|TRBD1
CASSPGQGANYGYTF
TGTGCCAGCAGTCCCGGACAGGGAGCTAACTATGGCTACACCTTC
>few|TRBJ2-3|TRBV4-3|TRBD2
CASSQDVGGENTQYF
TGCGCCAGCAGCCAAGATGTGGGGGGGGAGAATACGCAGTATTTT
>NA|TRBJ1-6|TRBV7-9|NA
CASSLGQQNSPLHF
TGTGCCAGCAGCTTAGGCCAACAGAATTCACCCCTCCACTTT
>NA|TRBJ1-1|TRBV19|TRBD1
CASHNRGTSNTEAFF
TGTGCCAGTCACAACAGGGGCACGTCGAACACTGAAGCTTTCTTT
>NA|TRBJ1-3|TRBV10-3|NA
CAISESPQGSTGNTIYF
TGTGCCATCAGTGAGTCCCCCCAGGGTAGCACTGGAAACACCATATATTTT
>NA|TRBJ2-1|TRBV3-1/TRBV3-2|NA
CASSHLGQTYNEQFF
TGTGCCAGCAGCCATCTTGGACAGACCTACAATGAGCAGTTCTTC
>NA|TRBJ2-7|TRBV11-3|TRBD2
CASSLGGSPYEQYF
TGTGCCAGCAGCTTAGGCGGGAGCCCCTACGAGCAGTACTTC
>NA|TRBJ1-5|TRBV5-1|NA
CASSSAGDQPQHF
TGCGCCAGCAGCTCAGCAGGCGATCAGCCCCAGCATTTT
>NA|TRBJ2-1|TRBV7-3|NA
CASSLSRTTSLDEQFF
TGTGCCAGCAGCTTATCTCGGACTACGTCGCTCGATGAGCAGTTCTTC
>NA|TRBJ1-1|TRBV7-9|NA
CASSRYRAENTEAFF
TGTGCCAGCAGCCGCTATAGAGCTGAGAACACTGAAGCTTTCTTT
>NA|TRBJ2-5|TRBV7-8|NA
CASRGIWSSRETQYF
TGTGCCAGCAGGGGTATTTGGAGTTCGCGGGAGACCCAGTACTTC
>few|TRBJ2-3|TRBV7-9|NA
CASSSTRPPDTQYF
TGTGCCAGCAGCTCGACTCGCCCCCCAGATACGCAGTATTTT
>NA|TRBJ2-2|TRBV11-2|TRBD1
CASNRGLTGELFF
TGTGCCAGCAACAGGGGATTAACCGGGGAGCTGTTTTTT